This TCR beta chain was captured in a study of tumor-infiltrating lymphocytes in localized non-small cell lung cancer. Study-wide background: Patients included smokers and never-smokers with various histologies, some sampled after neoadjuvant chemotherapy. Each patient gave resected tumor and non-adjacent uninvolved lung tissue. The study, taken as a whole, reports: Tumors had more T cell infiltration than uninvolved lung, per TCRbeta sequencing and CD3 counts. Recurrence-free survival showed no association with tumor T-cell fraction.

Method: immunoSEQ multiplex PCR; TCRdb's copy keeps in-frame clones and lacks some. The repertoire consists of tens of thousands of clones, with roughly three fifths occurring once and the leading ten covering around 5%. This clone was observed a few times. Its antigen remains unknown. The sequenced sample was lung tumor tissue. This receptor was identified in a human donor with non-small cell lung cancer.

The DNA of the CDR3 is TGTGCCAGCAGCTTAGGACCTACCTACAATGAGCAGTTCTTC. It translates to CASSLGPTYNEQFF. The rearrangement uses TRBV7-3 and TRBJ2-1; D remains ambiguous. V lost 2 bases and J 2 bases, leaving 7 bases between the germline ends. The CDR3 sequence is 14 residues long. From germline, CDR1 is SGHTA and CDR2 FQGTGA. The variable domain in full, with the rest retrieved from reference TRBV7-3 and TRBJ2-1, is GAGVSQTPSNKVTEKGKYVELRCDPISGHTALYWYRQSLGQGPEFLIYFQGTGAADDSGLPNDRFFAVRPEGSVSTLKIQRTERGDSAVYLCASSLGPTYNEQFFGPGTRLTVL.